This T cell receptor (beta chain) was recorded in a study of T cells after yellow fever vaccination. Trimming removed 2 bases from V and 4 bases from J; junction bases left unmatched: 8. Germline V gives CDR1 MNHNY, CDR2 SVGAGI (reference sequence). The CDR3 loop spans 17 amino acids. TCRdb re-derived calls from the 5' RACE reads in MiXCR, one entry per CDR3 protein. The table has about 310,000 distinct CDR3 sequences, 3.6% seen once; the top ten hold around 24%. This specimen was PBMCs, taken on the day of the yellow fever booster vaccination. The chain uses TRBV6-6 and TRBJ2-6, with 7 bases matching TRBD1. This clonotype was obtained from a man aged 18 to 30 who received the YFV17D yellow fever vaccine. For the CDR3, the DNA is TGTGCCAGCAGTTACGGACAGGCCGGCGCCGGGGCCAACGTCCTGACTTTC. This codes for CASSYGQAGAGANVLTF.